Reported below is one T cell receptor beta chain. The data derive from a study of blood T cell repertoires in COVID-19. About the research overall: Collection of acute and convalescent COVID-19 samples took place in the United States, Italy and Spain. Nucleic acid was either cDNA or gDNA, and it came from T cells, B-cell-depleted T cells, or PBMCs.

Per the original data handling: By means of reference gene primer amplification, nucleated cell counts were estimated. Assay: immunoSEQ multiplex PCR; the TCRdb copy retains only in-frame clones and omits some. V and J calls and clone size are given by that table; D and trimming were obtained from the DNA. Of some 62,000 clones listed, about four fifths are singletons. The CDR3 runs 13 residues. Trimming removed 5 bases from V and 0 bases from J, with 7 bases in between. Per the germline V gene, CDR1 is SGHTA and CDR2 is FQGNSA. This rearrangement joins TRBV7-2 to TRBJ1-1; possible D gene TRBD1, 5 bases. The specimen sequenced was peripheral blood. The TCR comes from a human donor in a cohort sampled during active COVID-19. For the CDR3, the DNA is TGTGCCAGCAGCAGCAGGGTGAACACTGAAGCTTTCTTT. As protein: CASSSRVNTEAFF.